This paragraph reports one T cell receptor beta chain. The PCR made use of 60 Vbeta and 13 Jbeta primers. The repertoire was sequenced with immunoSEQ multiplex PCR; TCRdb's copy has only in-frame clones and lacks some. The data contain over 100,000 clones, around 74% of them singletons. This sample stems from a study of cytomegalovirus exposure and HLA in healthy donors. Per the germline V gene, CDR1 is GTSNPN and CDR2 is SVGIG (reference sequence). The V segment lost 7 bases and the J segment 7 bases; nucleotides outside the gene matches: 6. This CDR3 contains 13 residues. The specimen was PBMCs. The clonotype was recovered from a male donor in good health and CMV-seronegative. This chain links TRBV30 with TRBJ2-1, with 11 bases lining up with TRBD2. In nucleotides, the CDR3 is TGTGCCTTCCTTAGCGGGGGGGTGAATGAGCAGTTCTTC. Amino acids: CAFLSGGVNEQFF.